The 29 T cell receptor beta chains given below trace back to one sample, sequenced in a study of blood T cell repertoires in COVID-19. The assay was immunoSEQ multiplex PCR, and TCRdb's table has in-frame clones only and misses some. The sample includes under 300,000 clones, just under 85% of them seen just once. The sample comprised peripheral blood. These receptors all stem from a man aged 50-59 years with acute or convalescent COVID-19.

For the CDR3, the DNA is TGTGCCAGCAGGGTCAGCGGCAGCTCCTACAATGAGCAGTTCTTC. The encoded protein is CASRVSGSSYNEQFF. V usage is TRBV6-5 and J usage is TRBJ2-1; D might be TRBD2 (5 bases). The CDR3 runs to 15 residues. With 6 bases removed from V and 0 bases from J, the gap between germline ends came to 12 bases. Germline lookup yields CDR1 MNHEY and CDR2 SVGAGI.

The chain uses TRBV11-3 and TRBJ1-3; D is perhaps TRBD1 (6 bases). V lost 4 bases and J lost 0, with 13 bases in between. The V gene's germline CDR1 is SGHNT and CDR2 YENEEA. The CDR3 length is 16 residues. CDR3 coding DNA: TGTGCCAGCAGCTACGACAGGAGTCCCTCTGGAAACACCATATATTTT. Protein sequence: CASSYDRSPSGNTIYF.

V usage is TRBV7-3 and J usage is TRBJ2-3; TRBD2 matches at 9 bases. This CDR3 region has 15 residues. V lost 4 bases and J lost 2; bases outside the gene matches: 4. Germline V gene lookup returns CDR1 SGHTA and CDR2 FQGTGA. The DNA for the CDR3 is TGTGCCAGCAGCTCCGGGACTAGCTTCACAGATACGCAGTATTTT. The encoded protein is CASSSGTSFTDTQYF.

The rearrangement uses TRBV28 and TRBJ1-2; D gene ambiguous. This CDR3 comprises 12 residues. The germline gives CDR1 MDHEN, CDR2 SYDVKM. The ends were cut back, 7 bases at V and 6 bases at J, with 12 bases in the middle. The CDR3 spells CASTNRKNGYTF. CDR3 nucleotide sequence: TGTGCCAGCACGAACAGAAAAAATGGCTACACCTTC.

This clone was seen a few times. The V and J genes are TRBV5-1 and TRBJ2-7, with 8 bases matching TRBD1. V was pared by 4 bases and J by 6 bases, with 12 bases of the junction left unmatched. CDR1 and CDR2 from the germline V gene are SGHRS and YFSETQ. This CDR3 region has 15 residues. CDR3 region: CASSRGQGSTSEQYF. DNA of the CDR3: TGCGCCAGCAGCCGAGGACAGGGTAGTACAAGCGAGCAGTACTTC.

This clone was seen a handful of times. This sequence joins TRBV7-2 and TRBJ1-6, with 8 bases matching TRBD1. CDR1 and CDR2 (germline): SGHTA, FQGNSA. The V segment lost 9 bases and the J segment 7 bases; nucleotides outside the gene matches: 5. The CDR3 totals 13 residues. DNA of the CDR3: TGTGCCAGGAAGCAGGGGGCCAATTCACCCCTCCACTTT. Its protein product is CARKQGANSPLHF.

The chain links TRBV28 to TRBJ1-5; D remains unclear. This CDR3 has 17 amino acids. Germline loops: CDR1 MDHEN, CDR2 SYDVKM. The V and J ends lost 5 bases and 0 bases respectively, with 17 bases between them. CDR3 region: CASSPRVGGLSNQPQHF. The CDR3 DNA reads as TGTGCCAGCAGTCCCCGAGTCGGAGGCCTTAGCAATCAGCCCCAGCATTTT.

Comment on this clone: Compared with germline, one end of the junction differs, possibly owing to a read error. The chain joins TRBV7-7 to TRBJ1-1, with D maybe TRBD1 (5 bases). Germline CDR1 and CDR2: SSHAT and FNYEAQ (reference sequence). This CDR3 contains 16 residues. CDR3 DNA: TGTGCTAGCAGAAATAGACAGCGATTACTCCCTGACCGAGCTTTCTTT. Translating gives CASRNRQRLLPDRAFF.

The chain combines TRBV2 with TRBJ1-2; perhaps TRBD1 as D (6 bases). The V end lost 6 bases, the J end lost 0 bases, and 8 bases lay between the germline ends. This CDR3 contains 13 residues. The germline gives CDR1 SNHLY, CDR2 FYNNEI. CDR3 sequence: CASRQGPNYGYTF. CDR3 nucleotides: TGTGCCAGCAGACAGGGCCCTAACTATGGCTACACCTTC.

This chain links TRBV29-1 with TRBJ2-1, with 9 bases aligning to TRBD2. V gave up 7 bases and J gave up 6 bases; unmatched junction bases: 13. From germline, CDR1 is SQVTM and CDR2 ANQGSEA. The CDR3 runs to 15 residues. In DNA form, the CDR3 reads TGCAGCGCCAAAGGTTTTAGCGGGAGAGGCAATGAGCAGTTCTTC. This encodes CSAKGFSGRGNEQFF.

The CDR3 region has the DNA TGTGCCAGTAGGAAGACGGGTTCCGGCCAGTCAGCTGGCTACACCTTC. Amino acids: CASRKTGSGQSAGYTF. This rearrangement joins TRBV19 to TRBJ1-2; D is undetermined. Germline V CDR1 and CDR2: LNHDA, SQIVND (reference sequence). This CDR3 is 16 amino acids long. The V end was cut by 6 bases, the J end by 7 bases, with 24 bases between.

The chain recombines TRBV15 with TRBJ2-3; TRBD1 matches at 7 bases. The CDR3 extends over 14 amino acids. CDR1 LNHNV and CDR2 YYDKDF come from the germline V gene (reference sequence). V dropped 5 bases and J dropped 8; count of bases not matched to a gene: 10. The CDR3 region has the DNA TGTGCCACCAGCTCCGGGACAGCCTCACGTACGCAGTATTTT. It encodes CATSSGTASRTQYF. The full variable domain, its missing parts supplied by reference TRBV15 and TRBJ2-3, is DAMVIQNPRYQVTQFGKPVTLSCSQTLNHNVMYWYQQKSSQAPKLLFHYYDKDFNNEADTPDNFQSRRPNTSFCFLDIRSPGLGDTAMYLCATSSGTASRTQYFGPGTRLTVL.

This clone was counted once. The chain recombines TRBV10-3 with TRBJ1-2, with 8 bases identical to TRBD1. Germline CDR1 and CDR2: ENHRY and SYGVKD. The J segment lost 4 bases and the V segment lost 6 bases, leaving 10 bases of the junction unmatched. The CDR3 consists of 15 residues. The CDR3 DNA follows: TGTGCCATCAGACCCGGGACAGGCGCCTCCTATGGCTACACCTTC. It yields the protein CAIRPGTGASYGYTF.

CDR3 residues: CASSYLTGSNYGYTF. The DNA of the CDR3 is TGTGCCAGCAGTTACTTGACAGGGTCTAACTATGGCTACACCTTC. The chain combines TRBV6-5 with TRBJ1-2; 7 positions match TRBD1. Looked up from germline, CDR1 is MNHEY and CDR2 is SVGAGI. Germline trimming cut 1 base from V and 0 bases from J; bases unmatched to any gene: 2. This CDR3 is 15 amino acids long.

CDR3 in amino acids: CASSESAGSYNEQFF. The CDR3 DNA reads TGTGCCAGCAGTGAATCCGCCGGCTCCTACAATGAGCAGTTCTTC. This chain joins TRBV25-1 and TRBJ2-1, with D unresolved. V was cut by 1 base and J by 0 bases, with 7 bases left in between. The CDR3 is 15 residues long. The germline CDR1 and CDR2 sequences are MGHDK and SYGVNS.

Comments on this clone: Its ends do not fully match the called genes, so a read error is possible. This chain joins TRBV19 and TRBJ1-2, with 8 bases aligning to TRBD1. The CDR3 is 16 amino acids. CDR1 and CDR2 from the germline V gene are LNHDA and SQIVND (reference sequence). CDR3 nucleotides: TGTGCCAGTAGTATCCGCCCGGGCGGGAGACAGGGGAATGGTGCCTTC. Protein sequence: CASSIRPGGRQGNGAF.

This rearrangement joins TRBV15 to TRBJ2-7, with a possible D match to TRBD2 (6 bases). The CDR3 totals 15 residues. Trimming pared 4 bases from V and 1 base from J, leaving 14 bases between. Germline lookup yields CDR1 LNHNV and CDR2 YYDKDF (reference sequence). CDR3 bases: TGTGCCACCAGCACAAGTAGCGGAATATCCTACGAGCAGTACTTC. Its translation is CATSTSSGISYEQYF.

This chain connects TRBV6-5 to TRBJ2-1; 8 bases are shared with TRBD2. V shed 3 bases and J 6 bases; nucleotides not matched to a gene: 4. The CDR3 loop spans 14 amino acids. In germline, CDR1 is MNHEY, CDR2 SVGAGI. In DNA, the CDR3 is TGTGCCAGCAGTTATCCGGGAGGGGGCAATGAGCAGTTCTTC. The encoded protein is CASSYPGGGNEQFF.

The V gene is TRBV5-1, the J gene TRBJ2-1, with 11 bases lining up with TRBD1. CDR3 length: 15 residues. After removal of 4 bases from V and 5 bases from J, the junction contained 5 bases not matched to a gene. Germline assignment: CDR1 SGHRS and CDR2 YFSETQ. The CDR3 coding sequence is TGCGCCAGCAGCCTCTGGGACAGGGGGGACAATGAGCAGTTCTTC. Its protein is CASSLWDRGDNEQFF.

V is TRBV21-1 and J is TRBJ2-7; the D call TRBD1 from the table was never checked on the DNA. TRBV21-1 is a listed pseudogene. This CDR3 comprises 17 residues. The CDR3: CASSKRGGQGLHYEQYF. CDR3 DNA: TGTGCCAGCAGCAAACGGGGAGGACAGGGGCTACACTACGAGCAGTACTTC.

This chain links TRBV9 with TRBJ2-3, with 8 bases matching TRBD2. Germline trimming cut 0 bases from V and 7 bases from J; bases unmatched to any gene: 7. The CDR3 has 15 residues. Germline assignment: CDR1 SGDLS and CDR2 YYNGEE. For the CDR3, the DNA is TGTGCCAGCAGCGTAGGTACTAGCGGAATCCATACGCAGTATTTT. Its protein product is CASSVGTSGIHTQYF.

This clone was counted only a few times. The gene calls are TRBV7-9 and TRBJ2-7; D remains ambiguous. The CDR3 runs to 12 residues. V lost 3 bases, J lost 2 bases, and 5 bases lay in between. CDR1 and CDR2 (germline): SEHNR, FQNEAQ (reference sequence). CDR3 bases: TGTGCCAGCAGCTTTTCTCCCTACGAGCAGTACTTC. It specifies CASSFSPYEQYF.

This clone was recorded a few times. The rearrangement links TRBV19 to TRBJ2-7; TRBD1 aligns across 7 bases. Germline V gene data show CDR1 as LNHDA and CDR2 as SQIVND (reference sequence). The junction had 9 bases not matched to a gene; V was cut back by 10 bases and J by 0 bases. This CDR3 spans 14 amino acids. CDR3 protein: CATQGQPFSYEQYF. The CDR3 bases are TGTGCCACCCAGGGACAGCCCTTCTCCTACGAGCAGTACTTC.

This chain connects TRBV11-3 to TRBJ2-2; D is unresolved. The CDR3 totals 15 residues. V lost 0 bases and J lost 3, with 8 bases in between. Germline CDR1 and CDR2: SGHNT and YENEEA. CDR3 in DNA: TGTGCCAGCAGCTTAGATCCGACATACACCGGGGAGCTGTTTTTT. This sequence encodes CASSLDPTYTGELFF.

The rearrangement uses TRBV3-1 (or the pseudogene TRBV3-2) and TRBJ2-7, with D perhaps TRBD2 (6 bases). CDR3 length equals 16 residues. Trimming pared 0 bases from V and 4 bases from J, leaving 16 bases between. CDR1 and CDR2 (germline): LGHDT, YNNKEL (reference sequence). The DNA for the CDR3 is TGTGCCAGCAGCCAAGAGGTCTATCGGGGAGGTTACGAGCAGTACTTC. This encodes CASSQEVYRGGYEQYF.

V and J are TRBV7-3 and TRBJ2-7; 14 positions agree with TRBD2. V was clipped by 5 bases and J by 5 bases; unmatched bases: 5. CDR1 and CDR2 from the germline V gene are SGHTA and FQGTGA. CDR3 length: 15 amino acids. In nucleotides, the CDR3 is TGTGCCAGCAGCCCGGGACTAGCGGGAGCAGACGAGCAGTACTTC. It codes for CASSPGLAGADEQYF.

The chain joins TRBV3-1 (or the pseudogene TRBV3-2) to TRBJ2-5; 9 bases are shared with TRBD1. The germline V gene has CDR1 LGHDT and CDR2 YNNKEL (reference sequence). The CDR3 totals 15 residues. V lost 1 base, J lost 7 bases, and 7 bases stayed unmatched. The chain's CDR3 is CASSQGTGASGTQYF. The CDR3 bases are TGTGCCAGCAGCCAAGGGACAGGGGCTTCGGGGACCCAGTACTTC.

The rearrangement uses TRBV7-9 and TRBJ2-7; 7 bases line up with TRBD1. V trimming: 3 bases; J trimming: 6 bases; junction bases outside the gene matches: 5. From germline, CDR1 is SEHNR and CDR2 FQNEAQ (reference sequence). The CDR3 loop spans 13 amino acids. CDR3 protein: CASSFSAGGEQYF. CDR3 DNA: TGTGCCAGCAGCTTTTCGGCAGGGGGCGAGCAGTACTTC. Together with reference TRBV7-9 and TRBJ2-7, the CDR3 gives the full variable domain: DTGVSQNPRHKITKRGQNVTFRCDPISEHNRLYWYRQTLGQGPEFLTYFQNEAQLEKSRLLSDRFSAERPKGSFSTLEIQRTEQGDSAMYLCASSFSAGGEQYFGPGTRLTVT.

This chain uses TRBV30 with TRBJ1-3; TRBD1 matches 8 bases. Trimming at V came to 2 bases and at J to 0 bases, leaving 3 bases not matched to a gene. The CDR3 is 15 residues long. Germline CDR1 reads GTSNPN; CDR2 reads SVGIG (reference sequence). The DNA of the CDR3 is TGTGCCTGGAGTCGGACAGGGAACTCTGGAAACACCATATATTTT. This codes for CAWSRTGNSGNTIYF. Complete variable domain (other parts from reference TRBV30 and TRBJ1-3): SQTIHQWPATLVQPVGSPLSLECTVEGTSNPNLYWYRQAAGRGLQLLFYSVGIGQISSEVPQNLSASRPQDRQFILSSKKLLLSDSGFYLCAWSRTGNSGNTIYFGEGSWLTVV.